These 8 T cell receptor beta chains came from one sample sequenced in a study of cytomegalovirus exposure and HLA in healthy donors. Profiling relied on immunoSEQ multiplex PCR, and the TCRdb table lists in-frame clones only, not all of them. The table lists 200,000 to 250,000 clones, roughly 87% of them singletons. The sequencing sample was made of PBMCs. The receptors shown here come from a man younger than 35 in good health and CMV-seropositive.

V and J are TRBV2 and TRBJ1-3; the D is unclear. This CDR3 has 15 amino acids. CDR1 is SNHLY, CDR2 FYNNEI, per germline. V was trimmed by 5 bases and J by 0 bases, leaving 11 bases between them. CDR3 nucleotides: TGTGCCAGCAGTCGGACCCTGAGCTCTGGAAACACCATATATTTT. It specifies CASSRTLSSGNTIYF.

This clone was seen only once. The CDR3 sequence is CASSFGSPYEQYF. CDR3 nucleotides: TGCGCCAGCAGCTTCGGATCTCCCTACGAGCAGTACTTC. The J gene is TRBJ2-7, the V gene TRBV5-1; D is unclear. The germline gives CDR1 SGHRS, CDR2 YFSETQ. V lost 2 bases, J lost 2 bases, and 8 bases lay in between. This CDR3 has 13 residues.

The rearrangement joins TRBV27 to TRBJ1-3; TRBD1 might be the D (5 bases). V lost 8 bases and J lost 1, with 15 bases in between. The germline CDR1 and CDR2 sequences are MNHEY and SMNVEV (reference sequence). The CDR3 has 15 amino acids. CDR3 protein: CASGTSGISGNTIYF. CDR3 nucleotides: TGTGCCAGCGGAACGTCAGGGATTTCTGGAAACACCATATATTTT.

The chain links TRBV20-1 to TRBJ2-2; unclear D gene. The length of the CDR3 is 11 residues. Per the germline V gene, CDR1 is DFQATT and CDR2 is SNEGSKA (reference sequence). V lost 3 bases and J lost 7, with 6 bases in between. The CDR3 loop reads CSASRVGELFF. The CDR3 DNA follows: TGCAGTGCTAGCCGGGTCGGGGAGCTGTTTTTT.

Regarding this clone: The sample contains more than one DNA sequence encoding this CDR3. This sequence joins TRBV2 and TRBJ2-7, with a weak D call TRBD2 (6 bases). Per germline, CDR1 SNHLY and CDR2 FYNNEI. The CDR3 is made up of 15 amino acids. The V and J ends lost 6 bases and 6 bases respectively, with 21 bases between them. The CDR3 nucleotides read TGTGCCAGCAGGCCGTCGGCAGGAGGGTTCCTCGAGCAGTACTTC. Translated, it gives CASRPSAGGFLEQYF.

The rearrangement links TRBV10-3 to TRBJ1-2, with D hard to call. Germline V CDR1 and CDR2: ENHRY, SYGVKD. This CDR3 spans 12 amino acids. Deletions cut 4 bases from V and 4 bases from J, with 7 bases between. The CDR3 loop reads CAISGGSYGYTF. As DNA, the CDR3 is TGTGCCATCAGTGGCGGGAGCTATGGCTACACCTTC.

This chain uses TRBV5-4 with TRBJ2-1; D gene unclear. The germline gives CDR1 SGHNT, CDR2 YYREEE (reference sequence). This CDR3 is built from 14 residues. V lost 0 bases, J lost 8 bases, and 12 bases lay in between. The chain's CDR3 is CASSLVFQSDEQFF. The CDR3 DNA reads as TGTGCCAGCAGCTTGGTCTTCCAGTCCGATGAGCAGTTCTTC.

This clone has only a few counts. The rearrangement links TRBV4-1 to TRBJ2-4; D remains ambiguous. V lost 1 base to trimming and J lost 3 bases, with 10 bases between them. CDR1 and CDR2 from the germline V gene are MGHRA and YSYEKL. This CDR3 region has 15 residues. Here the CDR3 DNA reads TGCGCCAGCAGCCAAGGGATTCTAGGCAAAAACATTCAGTACTTC. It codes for CASSQGILGKNIQYF.